This T cell receptor beta chain derives from a study of vaccination and CD4 T cells after COVID-19. On the study more broadly: Sampling post-COVID took place a median roughly 92 days after diagnosis (range 35 to 161). From HCoV-229E, HCoV-OC43, HCoV-NL63 and SARS-CoV-2, overlapping spike peptides were used to stimulate the cells.

Oncomine TCR Beta short-read sequencing was applied to DNA from cultured CD4+ T cells. Scientists extracted genomic DNA from CD4+ T cells grown in culture. TCRdb re-derived calls from the PCR reads in MiXCR, one entry per CDR3 protein. This sample has about 9,600 distinct CDR3 sequences, with 30% to 45% found just once. Treatment meaning: approximately 11-day PBMC culture with coronavirus spike peptide pools or control peptides (ViraFEST assay). The collection of CD4+ T cells from the unexposed donor took place before the COVID-19 pandemic (2011-2018). Details on this clonotype: Its antigen is unknown.

The CDR3 is made up of 16 amino acids. Germline CDR1 is SGHAT and CDR2 is FQNNGV. V lost 3 bases and J lost 1; bases outside the gene matches: 7. This chain connects TRBV11-2 to TRBJ1-1; 8 positions agree with TRBD1. This sequence was found in a human donor in good health. Sequenced material: CD4+ T cells from blood, cultured in vitro. DNA of the CDR3: TGTGCCAGCAGCTTCCAAAGGGACAGGTCGAACACTGAAGCTTTCTTT. It translates to CASSFQRDRSNTEAFF.